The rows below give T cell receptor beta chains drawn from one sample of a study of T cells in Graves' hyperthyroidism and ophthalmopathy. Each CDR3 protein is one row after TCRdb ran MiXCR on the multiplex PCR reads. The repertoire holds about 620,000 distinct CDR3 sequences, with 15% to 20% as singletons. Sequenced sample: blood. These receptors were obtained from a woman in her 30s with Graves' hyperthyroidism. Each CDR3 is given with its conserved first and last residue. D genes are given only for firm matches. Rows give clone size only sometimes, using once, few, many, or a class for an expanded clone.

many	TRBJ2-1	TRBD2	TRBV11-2	CASSLASGINEQFF	TGTGCCAGCAGCTTAGCTAGCGGGATCAATGAGCAGTTCTTC
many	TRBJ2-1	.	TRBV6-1	CASSDGLGSYNEQFF	TGTGCCAGCAGTGACGGCCTAGGCTCCTACAATGAGCAGTTCTTC
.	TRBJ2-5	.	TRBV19	CASSIQTGLQETQYF	TGTGCCAGTAGTATCCAGACAGGATTACAAGAGACCCAGTACTTC
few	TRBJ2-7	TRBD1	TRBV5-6	CASSFGTGGRPYEQYF	TGTGCCAGCAGCTTCGGAACAGGGGGCCGGCCCTACGAGCAGTACTTC
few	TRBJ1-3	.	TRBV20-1	CSARSGMGDSGNTIYF	TGCAGTGCTAGATCGGGAATGGGGGACTCTGGAAACACCATATATTTT
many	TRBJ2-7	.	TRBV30	CAWSPDGLGHQEQYF	TGTGCCTGGAGTCCTGACGGTCTGGGGCATCAGGAGCAGTACTTC
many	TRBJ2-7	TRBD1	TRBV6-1	CATRQGNPSWYEQYF	TGTGCCACCAGACAGGGTAACCCCTCATGGTACGAGCAGTACTTC
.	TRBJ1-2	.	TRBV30	CAWRPREGTNYGYTF	TGTGCCTGGAGGCCAAGGGAGGGGACAAACTATGGCTACACCTTC
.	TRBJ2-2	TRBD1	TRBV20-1	CSAREWGQGDAGELFF	TGCAGTGCTAGAGAGTGGGGACAGGGGGACGCCGGGGAGCTGTTTTTT
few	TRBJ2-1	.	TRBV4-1	CASSQDRFGNEQFF	TGCGCCAGCAGCCAAGATCGTTTCGGGAATGAGCAGTTCTTC
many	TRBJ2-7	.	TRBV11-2	CASSLTYYEQYF	TGTGCCAGCAGCTTAACATACTACGAGCAGTACTTC
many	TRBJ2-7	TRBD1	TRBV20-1	CSASGQGFTYEQYF	TGCAGTGCTTCGGGACAGGGATTTACCTACGAGCAGTACTTC
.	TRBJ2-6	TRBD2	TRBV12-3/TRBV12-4	CASSEAGGGANVLTF	TGTGCCAGCAGCGAGGCGGGAGGGGGGGCCAACGTCCTGACTTTC
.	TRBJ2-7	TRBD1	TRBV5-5	CASSSLTGVEQYF	TGTGCCAGCAGCTCTTTGACAGGGGTGGAGCAGTACTTC
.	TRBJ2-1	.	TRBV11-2	CASSQDFAFPAEQFF	TGTGCCAGCAGCCAAGATTTCGCCTTCCCGGCTGAGCAGTTCTTC
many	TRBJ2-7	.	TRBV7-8	CASSLGGFYPLEQYF	TGTGCCAGCAGCTTAGGGGGGTTTTACCCTCTCGAGCAGTACTTC
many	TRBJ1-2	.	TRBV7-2	CASSFWGRTLPVGGYTF	TGTGCCAGCAGCTTTTGGGGAAGAACCCTTCCCGTGGGAGGCTACACCTTC
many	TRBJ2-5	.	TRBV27	CASSLSDLETQYF	TGTGCCAGCAGTTTATCGGATTTAGAGACCCAGTACTTC